This TCR beta chain originates from a study of vaccination effects on CD4 cells after COVID-19. General study points: Late post-vaccination samples showed marked contraction of infection- and vaccine-induced clones. Convalescent patients in the study were few, and early post-infection timepoints were absent.

Concerning this clone: Antigen: not known.

The protocol was immunoSEQ multiplex PCR, while the TCRdb copy is restricted to in-frame clones and leaves out a portion. The sample lists tens of thousands of clones; roughly three quarters were seen once. V lost 0 bases, J lost 1 base, and 5 bases lay in between. There are 14 residues in the CDR3. Germline assignment: CDR1 LNHNV and CDR2 YYDKDF (reference sequence). Sequencing was preceded by expansion of antigen-specific CD4+ T cells with viral peptide pools in the ViraFEST assay. With more than nine days of culture completed, CD4+ T cells were isolated. Testing of the vaccine recipients showed negative nucleocapsid antibodies and no prior SARS-CoV-2 infection. It was with roughly 9.5 IU/ml IL-2 and around 10 ug/ml peptides that a few million PBMC per well were cultured. Days 3 and 7 saw half the medium replaced with IL-2 medium.

Sequencing was performed on CD4+ T cells from PBMCs cultured with HCoV-OC43 spike peptides, taken before COVID-19 vaccination. Documented subset: HCoV-OC43 spike overlapping peptide pool stimulation. The chain employs TRBV15 and TRBJ2-3; D is ambiguous. The source is a human donor who received a COVID-19 vaccine. The CDR3 loop is CATSRDRGTDTQYF. In DNA, the CDR3 is TGTGCCACCAGCAGAGATAGGGGCACAGATACGCAGTATTTT.